A single sample gave rise to the 27 T cell receptor beta chains below, sequenced in a study of ipilimumab plus nivolumab after autologous stem cell transplantation. Libraries were prepared by immunoSEQ multiplex PCR; TCRdb keeps only in-frame clonotypes and omits some of them. The sample comprises some 45,000 clones, roughly 90% of which are singletons, and approximately 0.82% rests with the top ten. Sequencing used PBMCs, obtained in a trial of ipilimumab plus nivolumab as post-transplant consolidation. These receptors were taken from a male donor with multiple myeloma.

The chain employs TRBV19 and TRBJ2-1; 11 nucleotides agree with TRBD1. V shed 5 bases and J 9 bases; nucleotides not matched to a gene: 6. Germline V CDR1 and CDR2: LNHDA, SQIVND (reference sequence). The CDR3 runs to 14 residues. Here the CDR3 DNA reads TGTGCCAGTAGTTTAGGGACAGGGGGGAGTGAGCAGTTCTTC. Amino acids: CASSLGTGGSEQFF. Filled out from reference TRBV19 and TRBJ2-1, the complete variable domain reads DGGITQSPKYLFRKEGQNVTLSCEQNLNHDAMYWYRQDPGQGLRLIYYSQIVNDFQKGDIAEGYSVSREKKESFPLTVTSAQKNPTAFYLCASSLGTGGSEQFFGPGTRLTVL.

The chain has TRBV28 and TRBJ2-5; 9 nucleotides align to TRBD1. The J call is doubtful: the DNA matches TRBJ2-7 better. The CDR3 has 14 amino acids. Germline V gene lookup returns CDR1 MDHEN and CDR2 SYDVKM. The CDR3, as DNA: TGTGCCAGCAGTATACAGGGGGCCCACTACGAGCAGTACTTC. Amino acids: CASSIQGAHYEQYF.

The genes are TRBV19 and TRBJ1-1; D is uncertain. This CDR3 comprises 13 residues. The V gene's germline CDR1 is LNHDA and CDR2 SQIVND (reference sequence). The germline V and J ends were trimmed by 1 base and 1 base, with 4 bases remaining between them. CDR3 nucleotide sequence: TGTGCCAGTAGTATAGGGGAGAACACTGAAGCTTTCTTT. Protein: CASSIGENTEAFF.

The rearrangement uses TRBV5-4 and TRBJ2-2; 9 bases align to TRBD1. Looked up from germline, CDR1 is SGHNT and CDR2 is YYREEE (reference sequence). The CDR3 covers 16 residues. V lost 2 bases, J lost 1 base, and 3 bases stayed unmatched. CDR3 nucleotide sequence: TGTGCCAGCAGCTTAGGGACAGGGATGAACACCGGGGAGCTGTTTTTT. Residues: CASSLGTGMNTGELFF.

The chain joins TRBV4-3 to TRBJ1-1; TRBD1 aligns across 7 bases. V gave up 5 bases and J gave up 0 bases; unmatched junction bases: 9. This CDR3 has 16 residues. Per germline, CDR1 LGHNA and CDR2 YSLEER. The CDR3 region is CASSLSAGGVNTEAFF. CDR3 nucleotides: TGCGCCAGCAGCTTATCGGCAGGGGGAGTGAACACTGAAGCTTTCTTT.

This clone has just a few counts. The chain employs TRBV5-1 and TRBJ1-1, with D unresolved. CDR1 is SGHRS and CDR2 is YFSETQ in the germline V gene. Deletions cut 4 bases from V and 6 bases from J, with 13 bases between. CDR3 length: 13 amino acids. The DNA of the CDR3 is TGCGCCAGCAGCGTGGTCGATATGGCTGAAGCTTTCTTT. Encoded protein: CASSVVDMAEAFF.

The chain recombines TRBV6-5 with TRBJ2-7; 11 nucleotides match TRBD1. V was clipped by 5 bases and J by 6 bases; unmatched bases: 9. The CDR3 extends over 15 amino acids. In germline, CDR1 is MNHEY, CDR2 SVGAGI. CDR3 nucleotides: TGTGCCAGCAGTACTTTGGACAGGGGGCGCGTCGAGCAGTACTTC. It codes for CASSTLDRGRVEQYF.

The chain recombines TRBV11-2 with TRBJ2-7; no definite D call. The CDR3 has 13 residues. CDR1 and CDR2 from the germline V gene are SGHAT and FQNNGV. Trimming stripped 2 bases from V and 2 bases from J, with 7 bases between. CDR3 coding DNA: TGTGCCAGCAGCTTATCCCAAACCTACGAGCAGTACTTC. Translating it yields CASSLSQTYEQYF.

The chain couples TRBV7-9 to TRBJ1-5, with 9 bases identical to TRBD1. CDR1 and CDR2 (germline): SEHNR, FQNEAQ (reference sequence). The CDR3 has 19 residues. Losses at the gene ends were 0 bases for V and 3 bases for J; bases not matched to a gene: 12. CDR3 loop: CASSLASDAGQGNNQPQHF. The CDR3 nucleotides are TGTGCCAGCAGCTTAGCGAGCGATGCCGGACAGGGGAACAATCAGCCCCAGCATTTT.

The chain recombines TRBV6-5 with TRBJ1-1, with 8 bases aligning to TRBD1. This CDR3 is built from 16 residues. Germline V gives CDR1 MNHEY, CDR2 SVGAGI. Germline trimming cut 2 bases from V and 3 bases from J; bases unmatched to any gene: 8. The DNA for the CDR3 is TGTGCCAGCAGTTACGCATCCGCGACAGGGGACACTGAAGCTTTCTTT. It is translated as CASSYASATGDTEAFF.

The chain carries TRBV4-2 and TRBJ1-4, with D uncertain. The germline V gene encodes CDR1 LGHNA and CDR2 YNFKEQ. V was cut by 1 base and J by 0 bases, with 6 bases left in between. This CDR3 spans 15 amino acids. The CDR3 protein is CASSQVRATNEKLFF. DNA for the CDR3: TGTGCCAGCAGCCAAGTGCGCGCAACTAATGAAAAACTGTTTTTT.

The CDR3 DNA is TGTGCCTGGGGCTTGATTACCCTCCACTTT. Protein sequence: CAWGLITLHF. The chain has TRBV30 and TRBJ1-6; D not certain. This CDR3 has 10 amino acids. The germline CDR1 and CDR2 sequences are GTSNPN and SVGIG (reference sequence). The V gene lost 5 bases and the J gene lost 14 bases, with 10 bases spanning the gap.

The chain has TRBV19 and TRBJ2-7, with D possibly being TRBD1 (6 bases). The V end was cut by 5 bases, the J end by 4 bases, with 9 bases between. This CDR3 spans 12 amino acids. Germline V gives CDR1 LNHDA, CDR2 SQIVND (reference sequence). CDR3 protein: CASSQQGYEQYF. In DNA, the CDR3 is TGTGCCAGTAGTCAACAGGGTTACGAGCAGTACTTC.

This chain joins TRBV5-8 and TRBJ2-1; 8 bases fit TRBD2. Unmatched junction bases numbered 7, after V lost 0 bases and J lost 8 bases. This CDR3 is built from 15 residues. Germline V lookup: CDR1 SGHTS, CDR2 YDEGEE. This CDR3 is CASSLEGTSIDEQFF. The CDR3, as DNA: TGTGCCAGCAGCTTGGAAGGGACTAGTATAGATGAGCAGTTCTTC.

As concerns this clone: Distinct nucleotide sequences in the sample also encode this CDR3. The V gene is TRBV12-5, the J gene TRBJ2-1; possible D gene TRBD2, 6 bases. The V end was cut by 4 bases, the J end by 9 bases, with 22 bases between. The CDR3 runs to 16 residues. Germline V lookup: CDR1 LGHNT, CDR2 FRNRAP. The CDR3 reads CASGSRGIAWVGEQFF. For the CDR3, the DNA is TGTGCTAGTGGTTCCCGGGGGATAGCTTGGGTAGGTGAGCAGTTCTTC.

The chain is built from TRBV19 and TRBJ2-7; TRBD1 matches 9 bases. CDR3 length: 14 amino acids. The germline CDR1 and CDR2 sequences are LNHDA and SQIVND (reference sequence). After removal of 6 bases from V and 6 bases from J, the junction contained 9 bases not matched to a gene. CDR3 region: CASRTQGALGEQYF. DNA of the CDR3: TGTGCCAGTAGGACACAGGGGGCGCTGGGCGAGCAGTACTTC.

The chain couples TRBV2 to TRBJ2-5; tentatively, D is TRBD1 (6 bases). From germline, CDR1 is SNHLY and CDR2 FYNNEI. The CDR3 is 14 residues long. V lost 6 bases to trimming and J lost 6 bases, with 17 bases between them. The CDR3 DNA follows: TGTGCCAGCAGGAACGACAGGCAATTCCAGACCCAGTACTTC. Protein sequence: CASRNDRQFQTQYF.

The gene calls are TRBV10-2 and TRBJ2-7, with a possible D match to TRBD1 (6 bases). V dropped 9 bases and J dropped 0 bases, with 15 bases sitting between them. Per germline, CDR1 WSHSY and CDR2 SAAADI. CDR3 size: 14 residues. The CDR3 DNA is TGCGCCAGTAACCGCGGACAGCTCTCCTACGAGCAGTACTTC. This codes for CASNRGQLSYEQYF.

The chain uses TRBV5-1 and TRBJ2-4; TRBD2 is a possible D gene (5 bases). Germline V lookup: CDR1 SGHRS, CDR2 YFSETQ. V dropped 3 bases and J dropped 7 bases, with 26 bases sitting between them. The CDR3 covers 18 residues. DNA for the CDR3: TGCGCCAGCAGCTCACTCCCGGGCGGGCCCGTGGGGAGTAACATTCAGTACTTC. It translates to CASSSLPGGPVGSNIQYF.

In regard to this clone: Other DNA sequences in this sample translate to the same CDR3. The chain carries TRBV4-2 and TRBJ2-5, with D maybe TRBD2 (7 bases). Trimming removed 0 bases from V and 5 bases from J, with 10 bases in between. The CDR3 length is 14 residues. Germline V gene data show CDR1 as LGHNA and CDR2 as YNFKEQ. The CDR3 DNA is TGTGCCAGCAGCCAAGAGGAGGGGGGGGAGACCCAGTACTTC. This encodes CASSQEEGGETQYF.

The V gene is TRBV5-6, the J gene TRBJ1-2, with TRBD1 matching 7 bases. The CDR3 has 16 amino acids. Germline V gene lookup returns CDR1 SGHDT and CDR2 YYEEEE. V was pared by 4 bases and J by 4 bases, with 13 bases of the junction left unmatched. The CDR3 here is CASSPTGQESLYGYTF. The CDR3 DNA reads as TGTGCCAGCAGCCCAACCGGACAGGAGTCCCTCTATGGCTACACCTTC.

The V call is TRBV7-9, the J call TRBJ1-2, with a tentative D call TRBD1 (6 bases). V lost 3 bases, J lost 1 base, and 12 bases lay in between. In germline, CDR1 is SEHNR, CDR2 FQNEAQ (reference sequence). The CDR3 consists of 15 residues. The CDR3 loop is CASSFGQGYNYGYTF. The CDR3 coding sequence is TGTGCCAGCAGCTTCGGTCAGGGGTATAACTATGGCTACACCTTC.

There are a few counts of this clone. The V gene is TRBV19, the J gene TRBJ2-3, with 10 nucleotides matching TRBD2. CDR3 length: 17 residues. CDR1 is LNHDA, CDR2 SQIVND, per germline (reference sequence). V lost 5 bases, J lost 2 bases, and 10 bases stayed unmatched. CDR3 sequence: CASSGPSGSLFTDTQYF. In DNA, the CDR3 is TGTGCCAGTAGTGGCCCTAGCGGGAGCCTCTTCACAGATACGCAGTATTTT. Full variable domain (remainder filled in from reference TRBV19 and TRBJ2-3): DGGITQSPKYLFRKEGQNVTLSCEQNLNHDAMYWYRQDPGQGLRLIYYSQIVNDFQKGDIAEGYSVSREKKESFPLTVTSAQKNPTAFYLCASSGPSGSLFTDTQYFGPGTRLTVL.

The CDR3 nucleotides read TGTGCCAGCGCAGAGTACGCCGAGAATCAGCCCCAGCATTTT. Its protein is CASAEYAENQPQHF. The chain employs TRBV2 and TRBJ1-5; D remains ambiguous. The germline V gene encodes CDR1 SNHLY and CDR2 FYNNEI. The CDR3 is 14 amino acids. Trimming took 8 bases from V and 4 from J, leaving 15 bases between them.

This chain uses TRBV7-8 with TRBJ2-2, with no clear D. Germline V gives CDR1 SGHVS, CDR2 FQNEAQ. The CDR3 has 15 residues. The V end was cut by 2 bases, the J end by 4 bases, with 11 bases between. CDR3 bases: TGTGCCAGCAGCTTACGGCCGGTCAGCACCGGGGAGCTGTTTTTT. Translation: CASSLRPVSTGELFF.

The rearrangement uses TRBV6-5 and TRBJ1-1; no definite D call. Germline V gene data show CDR1 as MNHEY and CDR2 as SVGAGI. This CDR3 region has 14 residues. Trimming took 6 bases from V and 4 from J, leaving 15 bases between them. The CDR3 loop is CASSEYPVGTEAFF. The CDR3 coding sequence is TGTGCCAGCAGCGAATACCCAGTTGGCACTGAAGCTTTCTTT.

The V call is TRBV11-2, the J call TRBJ2-3; the D gene is possibly TRBD2 (6 bases). From germline, CDR1 is SGHAT and CDR2 FQNNGV. The germline V and J ends were trimmed by 5 bases and 4 bases, with 13 bases remaining between them. This CDR3 region has 14 residues. The DNA of the CDR3 is TGTGCCAGCAGCCCTAGCGTTCCCCCAGATACGCAGTATTTT. Its protein is CASSPSVPPDTQYF.